The clone carrying this T cell receptor beta chain showed up many times. This record belongs to a study of early T cells in non-severe SARS-CoV-2 infection. V dropped 5 bases and J dropped 4 bases, with 17 bases sitting between them. This CDR3 has 15 residues. Germline V gives CDR1 SEHNR, CDR2 FQNEAQ (reference sequence). TCRdb reanalysed the 5' RACE reads using MiXCR and keeps one entry per CDR3 protein. The sample lists over 55,000 distinct CDR3 sequences; 9.5% to 15% were seen once. Here the sequenced sample was whole blood, taken at baseline. The receptor was isolated from an adult who was a healthcare worker with PCR-confirmed SARS-CoV-2 infection or an uninfected control (not recorded which). The chain is built from TRBV7-9 and TRBJ1-1; the D is unclear. The CDR3 sequence: CASSPPRGRGTEAFF. CDR3 coding DNA: TGTGCCAGCAGCCCTCCCCGAGGACGGGGCACTGAAGCTTTCTTT.